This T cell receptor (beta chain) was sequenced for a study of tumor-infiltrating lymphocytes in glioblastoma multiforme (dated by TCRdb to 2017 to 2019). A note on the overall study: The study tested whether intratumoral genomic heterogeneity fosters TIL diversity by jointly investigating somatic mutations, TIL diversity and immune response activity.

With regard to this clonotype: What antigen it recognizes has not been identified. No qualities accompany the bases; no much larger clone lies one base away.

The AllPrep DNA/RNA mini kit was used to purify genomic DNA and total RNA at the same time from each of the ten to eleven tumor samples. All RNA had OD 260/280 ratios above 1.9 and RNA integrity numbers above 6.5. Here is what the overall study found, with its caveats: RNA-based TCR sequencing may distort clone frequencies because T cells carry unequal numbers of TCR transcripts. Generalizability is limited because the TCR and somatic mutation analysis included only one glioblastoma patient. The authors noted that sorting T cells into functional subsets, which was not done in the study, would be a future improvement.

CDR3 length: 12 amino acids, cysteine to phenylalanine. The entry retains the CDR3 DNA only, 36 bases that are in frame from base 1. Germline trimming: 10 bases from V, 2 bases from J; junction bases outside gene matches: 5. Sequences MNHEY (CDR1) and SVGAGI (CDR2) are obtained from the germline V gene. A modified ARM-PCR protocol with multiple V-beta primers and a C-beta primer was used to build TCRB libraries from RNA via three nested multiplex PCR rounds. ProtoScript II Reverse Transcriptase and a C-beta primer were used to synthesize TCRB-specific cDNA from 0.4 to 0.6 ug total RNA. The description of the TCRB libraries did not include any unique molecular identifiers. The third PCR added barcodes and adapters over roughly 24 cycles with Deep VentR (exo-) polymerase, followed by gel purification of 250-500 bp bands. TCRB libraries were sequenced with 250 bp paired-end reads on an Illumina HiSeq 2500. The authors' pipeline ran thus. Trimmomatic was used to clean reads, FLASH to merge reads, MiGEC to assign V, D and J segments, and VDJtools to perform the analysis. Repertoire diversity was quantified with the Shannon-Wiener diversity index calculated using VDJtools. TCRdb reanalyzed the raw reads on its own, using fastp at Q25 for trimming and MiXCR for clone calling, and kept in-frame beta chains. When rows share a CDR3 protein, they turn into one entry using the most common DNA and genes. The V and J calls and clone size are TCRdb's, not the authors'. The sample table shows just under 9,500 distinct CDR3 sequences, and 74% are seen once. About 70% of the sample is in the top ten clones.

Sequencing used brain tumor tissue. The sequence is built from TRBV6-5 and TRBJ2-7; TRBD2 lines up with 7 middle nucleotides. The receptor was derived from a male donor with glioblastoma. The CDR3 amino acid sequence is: CATGRGAYEQYF. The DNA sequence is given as TGTGCCACCGGACGGGGGGCCTACGAGCAGTACTTC.